The 19 T cell receptor beta chains reported below all come from one sample, sequenced in a study of neoadjuvant anti-PD-1 for oral cavity cancer. Sequencing was performed with immunoSEQ multiplex PCR; in TCRdb, only in-frame clones are kept and a portion is missing. Of about 14,000 clones in the sample, about two thirds are singletons; the top ten hold approximately 2%. The sample was PBMCs, taken before nivolumab (anti-PD-1) treatment. The receptors derive from a person aged 40-85 years with oral cavity squamous cell carcinoma.

The rearrangement uses TRBV28 and TRBJ1-2, with D uncertain. Trimming left V 2 bases short and J 4 bases short, with 8 bases between. The CDR3 is made up of 13 amino acids. Germline V gene lookup returns CDR1 MDHEN and CDR2 SYDVKM. The DNA for the CDR3 is TGTGCCAGCAGTTTAACTGGGATCTATGGCTACACCTTC. Amino acid sequence: CASSLTGIYGYTF.

The chain couples TRBV10-3 to TRBJ2-7; D not certain. The CDR3 is made up of 12 amino acids. V lost 4 bases and J lost 7, with 11 bases in between. From germline, CDR1 is ENHRY and CDR2 SYGVKD. As DNA, the CDR3 is TGTGCCATCAGTGGTTCGTTAGGGGAGCAGTACTTC. This gives the protein CAISGSLGEQYF.

This sequence joins TRBV6-1 and TRBJ1-1; weak D call: TRBD1 (5 bases). From germline, CDR1 is MNHNS and CDR2 SASEGT. The V end was cut by 0 bases, the J end by 3 bases, with 8 bases between. The CDR3 has 14 amino acids. CDR3 sequence (DNA): TGTGCCAGCAGTGAAGCGGGGGGGTACACTGAAGCTTTCTTT. Protein product: CASSEAGGYTEAFF.

The rearrangement links TRBV6-6 to TRBJ2-7; 8 nucleotides align to TRBD2. This CDR3 has 15 residues. V gave up 4 bases and J gave up 0 bases; unmatched junction bases: 5. CDR1 and CDR2 from the germline V gene are MNHNY and SVGAGI (reference sequence). CDR3 sequence: CASSSPGLVSYEQYF. The CDR3 region has the DNA TGTGCCAGCAGTTCCCCGGGACTAGTCTCCTACGAGCAGTACTTC.

The CDR3 reads CASTPSFLAGGSTGELFF. CDR3 sequence (DNA): TGTGCCAGCACCCCGAGTTTCCTTGCGGGGGGTTCCACCGGGGAGCTGTTTTTT. V usage is TRBV11-2 and J usage is TRBJ2-2; 8 bases match TRBD2. The CDR3 runs to 18 residues. Germline CDR1 SGHAT, CDR2 FQNNGV. V lost 7 bases to trimming and J lost 4 bases; unmatched junction nucleotides: 17.

The chain has TRBV5-4 and TRBJ2-1; no firm D call. Trimming left V 6 bases short and J 10 bases short, with 11 bases between. CDR3 length: 11 amino acids. Germline CDR1 and CDR2: SGHNT and YYREEE (reference sequence). CDR3 coding DNA: TGTGCCAGCACCTCTCCTGGGGAGCAGTTCTTC. Protein product: CASTSPGEQFF.

The V call is TRBV12-5, the J call TRBJ2-1; TRBD2 matches 9 bases. After removal of 7 bases from V and 2 bases from J, the junction contained 9 bases not matched to a gene. Per the germline V gene, CDR1 is LGHNT and CDR2 is FRNRAP. The CDR3 runs 16 residues. The CDR3 region has the DNA TGTGCTAGTGCCCTAGCGGGACTTGGAGCCTACAATGAGCAGTTCTTC. Translated: CASALAGLGAYNEQFF.

This clone was picked up a small number of times. The chain combines TRBV28 with TRBJ1-5; 11 positions agree with TRBD1. This CDR3 has 18 residues. CDR1 is MDHEN and CDR2 is SYDVKM in the germline V gene. V trimming: 6 bases; J trimming: 2 bases; junction bases outside the gene matches: 12. Written as DNA, the CDR3 is TGTGCCAGCAGCATACTTTCCGGGACAGGGGGTCGCAATCAGCCCCAGCATTTT. Protein: CASSILSGTGGRNQPQHF.

This clone appeared a few times. J is TRBJ1-2 and V is TRBV5-4; 8 bases are shared with TRBD1. The germline V gene has CDR1 SGHNT and CDR2 YYREEE (reference sequence). The CDR3 totals 14 residues. The V segment lost 1 base and the J segment 7 bases; nucleotides outside the gene matches: 6. The DNA of the CDR3 is TGTGCCAGCAGCTTGCCGGACAGGGCCGGTGGCTACACCTTC. Translating gives CASSLPDRAGGYTF.

This clone was detected a few times. The V and J genes are TRBV21-1 and TRBJ2-5; TRBD2 is taken as the D call from the table, unchecked against the DNA. TRBV21-1 has pseudogene status. CDR3 length: 16 residues. CDR3 sequence reads: CASSKGERGARETQYF. The CDR3 DNA reads as TGTGCCAGCAGCAAAGGGGAGCGGGGGGCCAGGGAGACCCAGTACTTC.

V is TRBV10-2 and J is TRBJ1-2; maybe TRBD1 (5 bases). Trimming left V 0 bases short and J 8 bases short, with 16 bases between. The CDR3 is 15 amino acids. The germline gives CDR1 WSHSY, CDR2 SAAADI. CDR3 coding DNA: TGCGCCAGCAGTGAGTCGGCCCTCGGGGCGGACGGCTACACCTTC. Translated: CASSESALGADGYTF.

This rearrangement joins TRBV7-9 to TRBJ2-1; 9 bases align to TRBD1. The CDR3 totals 13 residues. Germline CDR1 reads SEHNR; CDR2 reads FQNEAQ (reference sequence). V was clipped by 9 bases and J by 6 bases; unmatched bases: 6. The CDR3 DNA reads as TGTGCCAGTCTACAGGGGGCGCGCAATGAGCAGTTCTTC. Protein sequence: CASLQGARNEQFF.

J is TRBJ1-1 and V is TRBV27; 7 bases line up with TRBD1. Trimming cost V 7 bases and J 7 bases; bases outside gene matches: 9. Germline V gene lookup returns CDR1 MNHEY and CDR2 SMNVEV (reference sequence). The CDR3 contains 13 residues. CDR3 DNA: TGTGCCAGCATTCACAGGGGAGGGGGTGAAGCTTTCTTT. It translates to CASIHRGGGEAFF.

V and J are TRBV27 and TRBJ2-1, with TRBD2 matching 9 bases. Germline V gene data show CDR1 as MNHEY and CDR2 as SMNVEV (reference sequence). The CDR3 contains 15 residues. V dropped 3 bases and J dropped 7; count of bases not matched to a gene: 7. The CDR3 nucleotides read TGTGCCAGCAGTTTCTTAGCGGGAGCCAGTAATGAGCAGTTCTTC. This sequence encodes CASSFLAGASNEQFF.

The chain combines TRBV14 with TRBJ2-1; perhaps D is TRBD1 or TRBD2 (6 bases each). CDR3 length equals 16 residues. The ends were cut back, 1 base at V and 6 bases at J, with 16 bases in the middle. Germline V gives CDR1 SGHDN, CDR2 FVKESK. The CDR3 nucleotides are TGTGCCAGCAGCCAAGTTGGGGGGCACCTTGGCAATGAGCAGTTCTTC. This gives the protein CASSQVGGHLGNEQFF.

The rearrangement joins TRBV16 to TRBJ1-5; D is ambiguous. The germline gives CDR1 KGHSY, CDR2 FQNENV. The CDR3 has 14 residues. V lost 7 bases and J lost 6, with 16 bases in between. The DNA of the CDR3 is TGTGCCAGCACCCTCCGGGGTTATAGTCAGCCCCAGCATTTT. This sequence encodes CASTLRGYSQPQHF.

This sequence joins TRBV11-2 and TRBJ1-2; D gene uncertain. Germline values: CDR1 SGHAT, CDR2 FQNNGV. Between the trimmed V and J ends, which lost 6 bases and 4 bases, there was a span of 9 bases. The CDR3 has 12 amino acids. The CDR3 region has the DNA TGTGCCAGCAGTGGGGAGGGCTATGGCTACACCTTC. Its translation: CASSGEGYGYTF.

This chain uses TRBV7-9 with TRBJ2-7; D gene unclear. Trimming shortened V by 7 bases and J by 5 bases, and 12 bases separated the two germline ends. Looked up from germline, CDR1 is SEHNR and CDR2 is FQNEAQ (reference sequence). The CDR3 length is 12 residues. The CDR3 DNA reads TGTGCCAGCAAGTCGCAGATGAACGAGCAGTACTTC. Protein: CASKSQMNEQYF.

The J gene is TRBJ2-2, the V gene TRBV6-1; D remains ambiguous. V lost 7 bases and J lost 5, with 5 bases in between. The CDR3 is 11 residues long. CDR1 is MNHNS and CDR2 is SASEGT in the germline V gene. The CDR3 bases are TGTGCCAGCAAGTGGACCGGGGAGCTGTTTTTT. Translating it yields CASKWTGELFF.